This TCR beta chain was captured by sequencing in a study of cytomegalovirus exposure and HLA in healthy donors. Only in-frame clones appear in the TCRdb table, and some are missing; sequencing was by immunoSEQ multiplex PCR. The data hold a few hundred thousand clones, with 75% to 90% observed a single time. Whole-study results and caveats: According to a later analysis, TCR clusters from the first cohort tended to co-occur in the 120 or so validation repertoires.

Germline loops: CDR1 SGHTA, CDR2 FQGNSA. The V gene end was trimmed by 4 bases and the J gene end by 1 base; junction bases not matched to a gene: 4. The CDR3 spans 15 residues. On this clone: Its antigen remains unknown.

This chain uses TRBV7-2 with TRBJ2-1; 7 nucleotides agree with TRBD2. The receptor's source is a woman between 18 and 30 years old in good health and CMV-seronegative. Sequencing was carried out using PBMCs. CDR3 DNA: TGTGCCAGCAGCTCCAGCGGGAATTCCTACAATGAGCAGTTCTTC. Translating it yields CASSSSGNSYNEQFF.